This T cell receptor (beta chain) was recovered during a study of Graves' ophthalmopathy and Graves' hyperthyroidism. The TCR beta CDR3 regions underwent amplification from RNA transcripts. HTBI primers were employed in first-round RT-PCR, then a second-round multiplex PCR followed. One entry per CDR3 protein, called by TCRdb with MiXCR from the multiplex PCR reads. This sample has about 1.2 million distinct CDR3 sequences, with approximately 35% found just once. This CDR3 spans 14 amino acids. Trimming cost V 6 bases and J 0 bases, with 14 bases left between them. From germline, CDR1 is DFQATT and CDR2 SNEGSKA (reference sequence). This clonotype was seen ten or more times.

The chain combines TRBV20-1 with TRBJ1-2; tentative D call: TRBD1 (5 bases). Sequenced sample: peripheral blood or thyroid tissue (not recorded which). The receptor was derived from an adult man with Graves' hyperthyroidism. The chain's CDR3 is CSARPQGPNYGYTF. Written as DNA, the CDR3 is TGCAGTGCCCGCCCCCAGGGTCCTAACTATGGCTACACCTTC.